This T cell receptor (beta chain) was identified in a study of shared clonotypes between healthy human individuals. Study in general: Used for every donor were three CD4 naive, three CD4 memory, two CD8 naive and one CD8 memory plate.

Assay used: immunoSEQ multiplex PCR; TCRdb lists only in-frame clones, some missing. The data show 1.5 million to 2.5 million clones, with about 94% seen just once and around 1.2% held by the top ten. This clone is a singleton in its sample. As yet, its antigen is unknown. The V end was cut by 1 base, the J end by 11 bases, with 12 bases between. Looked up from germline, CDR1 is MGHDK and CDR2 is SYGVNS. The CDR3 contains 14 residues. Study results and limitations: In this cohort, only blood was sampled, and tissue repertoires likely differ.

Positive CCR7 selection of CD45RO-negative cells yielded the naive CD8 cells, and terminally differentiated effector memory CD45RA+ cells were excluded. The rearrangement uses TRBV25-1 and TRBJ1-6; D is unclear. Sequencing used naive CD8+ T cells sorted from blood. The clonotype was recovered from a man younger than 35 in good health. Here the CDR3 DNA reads TGTGCCAGCAGTGAATCGCTAAGGGTTGCACCCCTCCACTTT. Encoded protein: CASSESLRVAPLHF.